These 18 T cell receptor beta chains were all obtained from the same sample, sequenced in a study of spatial heterogeneity in lung cancer. Specified time point: blood at routine non-recurrence follow-up after resection. Using its own MiXCR run on the 5' RACE reads, TCRdb lists one record per CDR3 protein. The data hold 55,000 to 75,000 distinct CDR3 sequences, with approximately 8.9% observed a single time. The specimen comprised PBMCs, sampled at follow-up. Receptors were obtained from a female donor with early-stage non-small cell lung cancer.

This clonotype showed up many times. This sequence joins TRBV29-1 and TRBJ2-5; D is unclear. Trimming took 5 bases from V and 2 from J, leaving 3 bases between them. This CDR3 spans 10 amino acids. Germline values: CDR1 SQVTM, CDR2 ANQGSEA. CDR3 protein: CSVKQETQYF. CDR3 DNA sequence: TGCAGCGTTAAACAAGAGACCCAGTACTTC.

At least ten counts were recorded for this clonotype. CDR3 DNA sequence: TGTGCCAGCAGCCCGAGGACTAGCGGGATAAATGAACGGCAAGAGACCCAGTACTTC. Its translation is CASSPRTSGINERQETQYF. J is TRBJ2-5 and V is TRBV28; TRBD2 aligns across 12 bases. Trimming cost V 6 bases and J 2 bases; bases outside gene matches: 16. Germline V lookup: CDR1 MDHEN, CDR2 SYDVKM. CDR3 size: 19 residues.

The chain combines TRBV6-1 with TRBJ2-1; 10 bases match TRBD2. This CDR3 spans 14 amino acids. Trimming at V came to 3 bases and at J to 6 bases, leaving 2 bases not matched to a gene. Germline V CDR1 and CDR2: MNHNS, SASEGT. CDR3 DNA sequence: TGTGCCAGCAGTGAGGGACTAGCGAGCAATGAGCAGTTCTTC. Its protein product is CASSEGLASNEQFF.

There are a few counts of this clonotype. At one end, the junction sequence differs from germline, possibly due to a read error. The chain couples TRBV3-1 to TRBJ2-2; TRBD2 matches 7 bases. The CDR3 is 15 residues long. CDR1 is LGHDT and CDR2 is YNNKEL in the germline V gene (reference sequence). The CDR3 nucleotides read TGTGCCAGCAGCCAAAACCGACTAGCCGGCGGGGAGCTGTTTTTC. Protein product: CASSQNRLAGGELFF.

This clonotype was counted at least ten times. The CDR3 bases are TGTGCTAGTGGTCCAGGACAGGGCCCCTCGAATGAGCAGTTCTTC. Translated: CASGPGQGPSNEQFF. The chain has TRBV12-5 and TRBJ2-1; TRBD1 aligns across 8 bases. The CDR3 covers 15 residues. Trimming at V came to 5 bases and at J to 7 bases, leaving 10 bases not matched to a gene. The germline V gene encodes CDR1 LGHNT and CDR2 FRNRAP.

As for this clonotype: This clone may be a read error of a much larger clone one base away. The chain combines TRBV29-1 with TRBJ1-5; D perhaps matches TRBD1 (6 bases). Germline-derived CDR1 and CDR2 are SQVTM and ANQGSEA. The V end lost 6 bases, the J end lost 5 bases, and 17 bases lay between the germline ends. The CDR3 loop spans 14 amino acids. The CDR3 reads CSVLIWRGDQPQHF. For the CDR3, the DNA is TGCAGCGTCCTAATTTGGAGGGGGGATCAGCCCCAGCATTTT.

The rearrangement joins TRBV7-9 to TRBJ1-1; the D gene is possibly TRBD1 (5 bases). Germline loops: CDR1 SEHNR, CDR2 FQNEAQ (reference sequence). Trimming cost V 11 bases and J 3 bases, with 13 bases left between them. The CDR3 is made up of 12 amino acids. This CDR3 is CASGDSYTEAFF. In nucleotides, the CDR3 is TGTGCCTCGGGGGACTCGTACACTGAAGCTTTCTTT.

This clonotype was found many times. V gene TRBV6-5 combines with J gene TRBJ2-5; no clear D gene. Germline values: CDR1 MNHEY, CDR2 SVGAGI. Trimming pared 1 base from V and 7 bases from J, leaving 19 bases between. The CDR3 has 16 residues. The CDR3, as DNA: TGTGCCAGCAGTTACTGGGGTGACGGAGTGCCCGGGACCCAGTACTTC. It is translated as CASSYWGDGVPGTQYF.

This clonotype has ten or more counts. This rearrangement joins TRBV19 to TRBJ2-1; TRBD2 matches at 13 bases. With 7 bases clipped from V and 7 bases from J, the junction kept 7 bases outside the gene matches. This CDR3 has 15 residues. The germline V gene encodes CDR1 LNHDA and CDR2 SQIVND (reference sequence). The CDR3, as DNA: TGTGCCAGTAACCCGGGACTAGCGGGATTGAATGAGCAGTTCTTC. Translated, it gives CASNPGLAGLNEQFF.

This clonotype has ten or more counts. The V call is TRBV18, the J call TRBJ2-1, with 9 bases that match TRBD1. The CDR3 has 13 residues. CDR1 and CDR2 from the germline V gene are KGHSH and LQKENI. V lost 10 bases and J lost 9; bases outside the gene matches: 10. CDR3 sequence: CATTRQGGFEQFF. CDR3 coding DNA: TGTGCCACGACGAGACAGGGGGGGTTTGAGCAGTTCTTC. The variable domain in full, completed from reference TRBV18 and TRBJ2-1, reads NAGVMQNPRHLVRRRGQEARLRCSPMKGHSHVYWYRQLPEEGLKFMVYLQKENIIDESGMPKERFSAEFPKEGPSILRIQQVVRGDSAAYFCATTRQGGFEQFFGPGTRLTVL.

This clonotype was counted at least ten times. CDR3: CASSLSAALRSPLHF. For the CDR3, the DNA is TGTGCCAGCAGTTTGTCGGCAGCCCTGCGTTCACCCCTCCACTTT. This chain connects TRBV28 to TRBJ1-6; no reliable D call. This CDR3 region has 15 residues. CDR1 and CDR2 from the germline V gene are MDHEN and SYDVKM. V lost 3 bases and J 9 bases, leaving 15 bases between the germline ends.

About this clonotype: Possible read error: a much larger clone is one base away. CDR3 region: CASSSGMGDIRYF. The CDR3 bases are TGCGCCAGCAGCTCCGGGATGGGGGACATTCGGTACTTC. The chain recombines TRBV5-1 with TRBJ2-4; D might be TRBD1 (6 bases). Germline V CDR1 and CDR2: SGHRS, YFSETQ. This CDR3 spans 13 amino acids.

There are many counts of this clonotype. This chain uses TRBV27 with TRBJ2-3; unclear D gene. With 0 bases removed from V and 0 bases from J, the gap between germline ends came to 4 bases. Germline V lookup: CDR1 MNHEY, CDR2 SMNVEV (reference sequence). This CDR3 has 14 residues. For the CDR3, the DNA is TGTGCCAGCAGTTTATCTAGCAGCACAGATACGCAGTATTTT. Its protein product is CASSLSSSTDTQYF.

This clonotype was picked up many times. The rearrangement joins TRBV7-3 to TRBJ2-2; 8 bases map to TRBD2. CDR1 and CDR2 (germline): SGHTA, FQGTGA. The CDR3 length is 16 residues. V lost 0 bases and J lost 4; bases outside the gene matches: 4. CDR3 region: CASSLTVGTSTGELFF. The DNA of the CDR3 is TGTGCCAGCAGCTTAACTGTCGGGACTAGCACCGGGGAGCTGTTTTTT. Complete variable domain (other parts from reference TRBV7-3 and TRBJ2-2): GAGVSQTPSNKVTEKGKYVELRCDPISGHTALYWYRQSLGQGPEFLIYFQGTGAADDSGLPNDRFFAVRPEGSVSTLKIQRTERGDSAVYLCASSLTVGTSTGELFFGEGSRLTVL.

The chain links TRBV12-3 or TRBV12-4 to TRBJ2-2; possibly TRBD1 for D (7 bases). There are 15 residues in the CDR3. Trimming removed 6 bases from V and 1 base from J, with 12 bases in between. CDR3 sequence (DNA): TGTGCCAGCAGGCCGCAGGGGGGGAACACCGGGGAGCTGTTTTTT. Its protein product is CASRPQGGNTGELFF.

This clonotype was seen repeatedly, ten times or more. The chain links TRBV7-3 to TRBJ1-1; D might be TRBD1 (5 bases). Trimming pared 0 bases from V and 1 base from J, leaving 6 bases between. Germline V lookup: CDR1 SGHTA, CDR2 FQGTGA. This CDR3 has 14 amino acids. The DNA of the CDR3 is TGTGCCAGCAGCTTAACAGGGGCGAACACTGAAGCTTTCTTT. Translation: CASSLTGANTEAFF.

There are many counts of this clonotype. V is TRBV7-8 and J is TRBJ2-3, with 12 bases matching TRBD2. V lost 2 bases and J lost 11; bases outside the gene matches: 11. The germline V gene has CDR1 SGHVS and CDR2 FQNEAQ. The CDR3 consists of 16 residues. DNA for the CDR3: TGTGCCAGCAGCTTACGTCGACTAGCGGGAGTCCGGGAGCAGTATTTT. Translating gives CASSLRRLAGVREQYF.

This clonotype was seen at least ten times. This chain connects TRBV5-1 to TRBJ1-2; D is uncertain. Between the trimmed V and J ends, which lost 0 bases and 4 bases, there was a span of 7 bases. Germline V gene sequence: CDR1 SGHRS, CDR2 YFSETQ. The CDR3 runs 13 residues. In DNA, the CDR3 is TGCGCCAGCAGCTTGGAACAGACCTATGGCTACACCTTC. Its protein product is CASSLEQTYGYTF.